One sample yielded the 20 T cell receptor beta chains listed below, sequenced in a study of esophageal squamous cell carcinoma under preoperative chemotherapy. MiXCR, run by TCRdb on the PCR reads, gives a single entry per CDR3 protein. The data show some 10,000 distinct CDR3 sequences, with about 51% seen just once and approximately 15% held by the top ten. Described time point: after preoperative PTX-NDP chemotherapy. This material was obtained from a patient given preoperative chemotherapy. Receptors were obtained from a human donor with esophageal squamous cell carcinoma. The donor label of this sample is uncertain.

This clonotype was seen repeatedly, ten times or more. This chain connects TRBV7-8 to TRBJ2-3; 12 positions agree with TRBD2. This CDR3 spans 16 amino acids. Unmatched junction bases numbered 3, after V lost 5 bases and J lost 0 bases. Germline assignment: CDR1 SGHVS and CDR2 FQNEAQ. Here the CDR3 DNA reads TGTGCCAGCAGCCCGGGACTAGCGGGCAGCACAGATACGCAGTATTTT. This gives the protein CASSPGLAGSTDTQYF. The full variable domain, completed using reference TRBV7-8 and TRBJ2-3, is GAGVSQSPRYKVAKRGQDVALRCDPISGHVSLFWYQQALGQGPEFLTYFQNEAQLDKSGLPSDRFFAERPEGSVSTLKIQRTQQEDSAVYLCASSPGLAGSTDTQYFGPGTRLTVL.

At least ten counts were recorded for this clonotype. The chain carries TRBV12-3 or TRBV12-4 and TRBJ2-2, with 7 bases matching TRBD1. Germline trimming cut 6 bases from V and 6 bases from J; bases unmatched to any gene: 22. The CDR3 loop spans 19 amino acids. The CDR3 sequence: CASSSPILRQGSSAGELFF. CDR3 bases: TGTGCCAGCAGCTCTCCGATACTTCGACAGGGATCATCGGCCGGGGAGCTGTTTTTT.

The sample holds many counts of this clonotype. The genes are TRBV6-1 and TRBJ2-3; either TRBD1 or TRBD2 may fit D (5 bases each). Germline lookup yields CDR1 MNHNS and CDR2 SASEGT. V shed 6 bases and J shed 2 bases, with 12 bases lying between them. This CDR3 spans 14 amino acids. The CDR3 sequence: CASRKPGLTDTQYF. CDR3 nucleotide sequence: TGTGCCAGCAGGAAACCGGGGCTCACAGATACGCAGTATTTT.

This clonotype was picked up a small number of times. J is TRBJ2-1 and V is TRBV28, with 7 positions matching TRBD2. The J call may be in error: the DNA end matches TRBJ2-7 better. Per the germline V gene, CDR1 is MDHEN and CDR2 is SYDVKM. The CDR3 contains 15 residues. In DNA form, the CDR3 reads TGTGCCAGCAGTTTAACGTGGGAGGGACCCTACGAGCAGTACTTC. Amino acid sequence: CASSLTWEGPYEQYF.

The J gene is TRBJ2-1, the V gene TRBV6-1; 11 positions agree with TRBD2. The CDR3 is made up of 17 amino acids. The trim removed 8 bases at V and 3 bases at J, leaving 12 bases unmatched. Germline lookup yields CDR1 MNHNS and CDR2 SASEGT. As DNA, the CDR3 is TGTGCCAGCCGGAAATACTCAACTAGCGGGAGCTACAATGAGCAGTTCTTC. As protein: CASRKYSTSGSYNEQFF.

Comment on this clonotype: The germline gene is not matched at one end of the junction; a read error may be the cause. The chain uses TRBV6-1 and TRBJ2-4; tentative D call: TRBD1 (6 bases). Per the germline V gene, CDR1 is MNHNS and CDR2 is SASEGT. The CDR3 spans 16 residues. The CDR3 nucleotides read TGTGCCAGCAGCCCGGAACCAGGGGCTGGGAAAAACATTCTGTACTTC. This translates into CASSPEPGAGKNILYF.

V and J are TRBV27 and TRBJ2-5, with a possible D match to TRBD2 (5 bases). Gene TRBJ2-1 matches the end of the DNA better, so the J call may be wrong. The CDR3 extends over 12 amino acids. CDR1 and CDR2 (germline): MNHEY, SMNVEV (reference sequence). CDR3 residues: CASSKLGNEQFF. In DNA form, the CDR3 reads TGTGCCAGCAGTAAACTAGGAAATGAGCAGTTCTTC.

This clonotype was picked up one time. The chain couples TRBV6-1 to TRBJ2-1; TRBD1 might be the D (5 bases). The CDR3 is 15 residues long. With 4 bases removed from V and 10 bases from J, the gap between germline ends came to 20 bases. Germline V gene lookup returns CDR1 MNHNS and CDR2 SASEGT. In nucleotides, the CDR3 is TGTGCCAGCAGTGCCTTAGAAGGGGTCCCCTACGAGCAGTTCTTC. This translates into CASSALEGVPYEQFF.

This clonotype is large within its sample. The chain links TRBV6-1 to TRBJ1-4; the D gene is possibly TRBD1 (5 bases). The CDR3 is 13 residues long. V lost 4 bases, J lost 8 bases, and 11 bases lay in between. CDR1 is MNHNS, CDR2 SASEGT, per germline. The CDR3 DNA follows: TGTGCCAGCAGTGGCCAGGGAGGAGAAAAACTGTTTTTT. Amino acids: CASSGQGGEKLFF.

This clonotype has a count of ten or more. This may be a read error, as it is one base from a much larger clone. The J gene is TRBJ2-1, the V gene TRBV6-1; no reliable D call. V was trimmed by 2 bases and J by 10 bases, leaving 15 bases between them. The CDR3 consists of 14 residues. CDR1 is MNHNS and CDR2 is SASEGT in the germline V gene. The CDR3 nucleotides are TGTGCCAGCAGTGAACAGGACCTCGTGGGGGAGCAGTTCTTC. Its translation is CASSEQDLVGEQFF.

Notes on this clonotype: The conserved closing phenylalanine or tryptophan is absent in this CDR3, likely reflecting a read error. No DNA is shown, since the ends of the CDR3 on it are uncertain; the CDR3 is the one TCRdb lists. The V call is TRBV28, the J call TRBJ2-6; the tabulated D call, TRBD1, remains unverified against the DNA. From germline, CDR1 is MDHEN and CDR2 SYDVKM. From its first to its last residue, the CDR3 has 8 amino acids. The CDR3 loop reads CASSGDRD.

A remark on this clonotype: The junction differs from germline at one of its ends, possibly a read error. The rearrangement joins TRBV10-1 to TRBJ2-4; 9 positions agree with TRBD2. Germline assignment: CDR1 WNHNN and CDR2 SYGVQD (reference sequence). This CDR3 has 16 residues. In DNA form, the CDR3 reads TGCGCCAGCAGTGAGAAGCGGGAGGTAACCAAAGACATCCAGTACTTC. It yields the protein CASSEKREVTKDIQYF.

Regarding this clonotype: A much more abundant neighbour one base away suggests this may be a read error. V gene TRBV10-1 combines with J gene TRBJ2-1; either TRBD1 or TRBD2 may fit D (5 bases each). In germline, CDR1 is WNHNN, CDR2 SYGVQD (reference sequence). This CDR3 spans 15 amino acids. V was trimmed by 6 bases and J by 10 bases, leaving 22 bases between them. The CDR3 loop is CASSNTGTASYEQFF. CDR3 coding DNA: TGCGCCAGCAGCAACACCGGGACGGCATCTTACGAGCAGTTCTTC.

This chain links TRBV6-1 with TRBJ2-5; tentative D call: TRBD2 (5 bases). This CDR3 region has 14 residues. CDR1 is MNHNS and CDR2 is SASEGT in the germline V gene. Trimming pared 5 bases from V and 11 bases from J, leaving 21 bases between. CDR3 region: CASSPGAAYNEQYF. The CDR3 DNA reads as TGTGCCAGCAGTCCAGGAGCGGCCTACAATGAGCAGTACTTC.

V gene TRBV6-5 combines with J gene TRBJ2-3, with D unclear. TRBJ2-7 explains the end of the DNA better; the J call may be wrong. Looked up from germline, CDR1 is MNHEY and CDR2 is SVGAGI. The CDR3 contains 11 residues. CDR3 bases: TGTGCCAGCGGTTTAGTGGATACGCAGTACTTC. It specifies CASGLVDTQYF.

The chain joins TRBV6-1 to TRBJ2-5, with D uncertain. The DNA end lines up better with TRBJ2-7; the J call may be wrong. Germline V gene lookup returns CDR1 MNHNS and CDR2 SASEGT. CDR3 length equals 16 residues. The CDR3 protein is CASSEALLSGPYEQYF. In DNA, the CDR3 is TGTGCCAGCAGTGAAGCGCTGCTCTCCGGGCCCTACGAGCAGTACTTC.

This clonotype was seen more than once but under ten times. The V and J genes are TRBV6-5 and TRBJ1-5; no definite D call. The V and J ends lost 0 bases and 8 bases respectively, with 8 bases between them. The CDR3 consists of 13 residues. Per the germline V gene, CDR1 is MNHEY and CDR2 is SVGAGI. The CDR3 spells CASSYSKEEPQHF. CDR3 bases: TGTGCCAGCAGTTACTCGAAGGAGGAGCCCCAGCATTTT.

V and J are TRBV12-3 or TRBV12-4 and TRBJ2-5; D is possibly TRBD2 (6 bases). The CDR3 covers 15 residues. V lost 5 bases and J 5 bases, leaving 18 bases between the germline ends. CDR3 residues: CASSPARLVRETQYF. CDR3 bases: TGTGCCAGCAGTCCAGCAAGACTAGTTCGGGAGACCCAGTACTTC.

This clonotype was detected many times. This chain joins TRBV27 and TRBJ2-5, with unresolved D. The CDR3 runs to 17 residues. Germline V gives CDR1 MNHEY, CDR2 SMNVEV (reference sequence). Trimming cost V 1 base and J 11 bases, with 26 bases left between them. The CDR3 nucleotides are TGTGCCAGCAGTTTATATGGCCCTATAGGCCCCTACAATGAGCAGTACTTC. It is translated as CASSLYGPIGPYNEQYF.

V usage is TRBV11-2 and J usage is TRBJ1-1, with 9 nucleotides matching TRBD1. The V gene's germline CDR1 is SGHAT and CDR2 FQNNGV. The CDR3 runs to 21 residues. Trimming took 4 bases from V and 5 from J; bases not matched to a gene: 26. The CDR3 protein is CASSSLAPKRTGAGRLTEAFF. Here the CDR3 DNA reads TGTGCCAGCAGCTCACTCGCACCGAAGAGGACAGGGGCGGGTCGGCTGACTGAAGCTTTCTTT.